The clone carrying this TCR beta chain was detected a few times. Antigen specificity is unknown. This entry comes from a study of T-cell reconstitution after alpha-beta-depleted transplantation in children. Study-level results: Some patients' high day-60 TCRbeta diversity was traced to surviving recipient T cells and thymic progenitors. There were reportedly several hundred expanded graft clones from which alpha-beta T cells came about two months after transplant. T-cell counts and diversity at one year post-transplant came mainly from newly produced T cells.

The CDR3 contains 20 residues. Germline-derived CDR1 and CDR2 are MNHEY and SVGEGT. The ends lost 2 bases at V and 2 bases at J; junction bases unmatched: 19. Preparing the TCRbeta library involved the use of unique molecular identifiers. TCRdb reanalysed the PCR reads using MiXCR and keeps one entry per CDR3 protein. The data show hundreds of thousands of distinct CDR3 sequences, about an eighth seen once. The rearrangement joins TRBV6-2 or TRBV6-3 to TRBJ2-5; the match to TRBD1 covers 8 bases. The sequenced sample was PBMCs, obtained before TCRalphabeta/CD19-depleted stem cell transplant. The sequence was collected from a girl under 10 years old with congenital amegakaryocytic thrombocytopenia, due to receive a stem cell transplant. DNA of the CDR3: TGTGCCAGCAGTTACCTTCCGGGACAGGCAGGAAAAAACCAACAAGAGACCCAGTACTTC. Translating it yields CASSYLPGQAGKNQQETQYF.